The 3 T cell receptor beta chains below come from one sample, sequenced in a study of T cells after yellow fever vaccination. MiXCR, applied by TCRdb to the 5' RACE reads, yields one record per CDR3 protein. Among fewer than 500,000 distinct CDR3 sequences listed, around a sixth were seen once. Here the sequenced sample was PBMCs, taken before the yellow fever booster vaccination. The receptors shown here come from a man between 18 and 29 years old who received the YFV17D yellow fever vaccine.

A few counts support this clonotype. CDR3 amino acids: CASSWEWGPNEKLFF. Written as DNA, the CDR3 is TGTGCCAGCAGTTGGGAGTGGGGGCCTAATGAAAAACTGTTTTTT. The gene calls are TRBV27 and TRBJ1-4; D may be TRBD1 (6 bases). Trimming left V 4 bases short and J 3 bases short, with 12 bases between. The germline V gene has CDR1 MNHEY and CDR2 SMNVEV (reference sequence). The CDR3 is made up of 15 amino acids. Variable domain in full (rest from reference TRBV27 and TRBJ1-4): EAQVTQNPRYLITVTGKKLTVTCSQNMNHEYMSWYRQDPGLGLRQIYYSMNVEVTDKGDVPEGYKVSRKEKRNFPLILESPSPNQTSLYFCASSWEWGPNEKLFFGSGTQLSVL.

The genes are TRBV6-6 and TRBJ2-7; tentative D call: TRBD2 (7 bases). Germline CDR1 MNHNY, CDR2 SVGAGI (reference sequence). CDR3 length equals 15 residues. Trimming left V 7 bases short and J 2 bases short, with 18 bases between. DNA of the CDR3: TGTGCCAGCACCGAGGGGGGGCAGGTCCCCTACGAGCAGTACGTC. It is translated as CASTEGGQVPYEQYV.

This chain connects TRBV5-1 to TRBJ2-5; D is ambiguous. There are 12 residues in the CDR3. V lost 3 bases and J lost 6, with 9 bases in between. Germline CDR1 is SGHRS and CDR2 is YFSETQ. The CDR3 protein is CASSSPEKTQYF. CDR3 in DNA: TGCGCCAGCAGCTCCCCGGAAAAGACCCAGTACTTC. Together with reference TRBV5-1 and TRBJ2-5, the CDR3 gives the full variable domain: KAGVTQTPRYLIKTRGQQVTLSCSPISGHRSVSWYQQTPGQGLQFLFEYFSETQRNKGNFPGRFSGRQFSNSRSEMNVSTLELGDSALYLCASSSPEKTQYFGPGTRLLVL.